This is a list of T cell receptor beta chains from one sample in a study of T cell repertoires in ileal Crohn's disease. Here immunoSEQ multiplex PCR was the method, and the copy in TCRdb shows in-frame clones only, minus some. The repertoire includes about 11,000 clones, roughly 87% of them detected once, and over 7.5% sits in the top ten. Sequencing used ileal tissue. These receptors came from an adult with Crohn's disease. The CDR3 runs from the conserved cysteine through the conserved F or W. The D gene is left open where the match is weak. Where a row states a size, it is once, few, many or the class of an expanded clone; other rows omit it.

TRBV28	TRBJ2-7	NA	TRBD2	CASSSPSGIREQYF	TGTGCCAGCAGTTCCCCTAGCGGGATTCGCGAGCAGTACTTC
TRBV9	TRBJ2-7	NA	TRBD2	CATFSGREGEPYEQYF	TGTGCCACCTTTAGCGGGAGAGAGGGGGAACCCTACGAGCAGTACTTC
TRBV7-9	TRBJ1-2	NA	TRBD1	CASSDPGQGPGYTF	TGTGCCAGCAGCGACCCGGGACAGGGGCCTGGCTACACCTTC
TRBV7-9	TRBJ1-1	NA	TRBD1	CASSSSRGYAFF	TGTGCCAGCAGTTCCTCCAGGGGGTATGCTTTCTTT
TRBV5-8	TRBJ1-2	few	TRBD1	CASSLQGANGYTF	TGTGCCAGCAGCTTGCAGGGGGCGAATGGCTACACCTTC
TRBV4-3	TRBJ1-4	NA	NA	CASSRGPPEWGTGEKLFF	TGCGCCAGCAGCCGAGGTCCACCGGAATGGGGAACGGGGGAAAAACTGTTTTTT
TRBV19	TRBJ1-2	few	NA	CASSPPRVNRGYTF	TGTGCCAGTAGTCCACCCCGGGTTAATAGGGGCTACACCTTC
TRBV6-5	TRBJ1-5	NA	NA	CASSRRSNQPQHF	TGTGCCAGCAGTCGGAGGAGCAATCAGCCCCAGCATTTT
TRBV30	TRBJ2-5	NA	NA	CAWSSGARETQYF	TGTGCCTGGAGTTCGGGAGCCCGCGAGACCCAGTACTTC
TRBV7-2	TRBJ2-7	NA	NA	CASSLEPGHASYEQYF	TGTGCCAGCAGCTTAGAGCCCGGCCACGCTTCCTACGAGCAGTACTTC
TRBV7-3	TRBJ2-3	NA	NA	CASSAGNADTQYF	TGTGCCAGCAGCGCCGGGAACGCCGATACGCAGTATTTT
TRBV4-2	TRBJ2-1	NA	TRBD2	CASSQARGGSSYNEQFF	TGTGCCAGCAGCCAAGCCCGGGGGGGAAGCTCCTACAATGAGCAGTTCTTC
TRBV4-1	TRBJ1-4	NA	TRBD1	CASSLPGTGAEKLFF	TGCGCCAGCAGCCTCCCCGGGACAGGGGCCGAAAAACTGTTTTTT
TRBV4-1	TRBJ2-3	NA	TRBD2	CASSQFPPRTSGRGYTQYF	TGCGCCAGCAGCCAATTCCCCCCCCGTACTAGCGGGAGAGGATATACGCAGTATTTT
TRBV6-1	TRBJ1-4	NA	TRBD1	CASSLRGQGVEKLFF	TGTGCCAGCAGTTTAAGGGGGCAAGGGGTTGAAAAACTGTTTTTT
TRBV6-6	TRBJ1-6	NA	TRBD1	CASRRDSLNSPLHF	TGTGCCAGCAGACGGGACAGCCTTAATTCACCCCTCCACTTT
TRBV9	TRBJ2-3	NA	NA	CASSVGPISTDTQYF	TGTGCCAGCAGCGTAGGCCCGATTAGCACAGATACGCAGTATTTT
TRBV5-5	TRBJ2-7	NA	NA	CASSWSSAYEQYF	TGTGCCAGCAGCTGGAGCAGCGCCTACGAGCAGTACTTC
TRBV29-1	TRBJ2-1	NA	NA	CSVPREGKNEQFF	TGCAGCGTCCCAAGGGAAGGGAAGAATGAGCAGTTCTTC
TRBV7-2	TRBJ1-1	NA	TRBD1	CASSFQRQGEAFF	TGTGCCAGCAGCTTCCAGCGACAGGGGGAAGCTTTCTTT